This is a list of T cell receptor beta chains from one sample in a study of blood T cell repertoires in COVID-19. Using immunoSEQ multiplex PCR, the repertoire was profiled, and TCRdb retains in-frame clones only, with some absent. This sample has roughly 440,000 clones; around 88% occur once, and the top ten carry 10% to 15%. Sequencing input: peripheral blood. These receptors all come from a woman between 45 and 60 years old with COVID-19, enrolled during active disease. The CDR3 runs from the conserved cysteine through the conserved F or W. A D gene is named only where the DNA matches it firmly. The size of a clone is reported for some rows only, either as once, few or many, or as a class for expanded clones.

v_call	j_call	clone_size	d_call	cdr3_aa	cdr3_nt
TRBV10-2	TRBJ1-3	-	TRBD1	CASSEGQGAIRGNTIYF	TGCGCCAGCAGTGAAGGGCAGGGGGCCATCCGCGGAAACACCATATATTTT
TRBV2	TRBJ2-2	-	TRBD2	CASSRTSGGAGELFF	TGTGCCAGCAGTCGGACTAGCGGGGGGGCCGGGGAGCTGTTTTTT
TRBV30	TRBJ1-3	-	-	CAWSADMTNTIYF	TGTGCCTGGAGTGCCGATATGACTAACACCATATATTTT
TRBV7-2	TRBJ2-6	-	-	CASSFGPSGANVLTF	TGTGCCAGCAGCTTCGGTCCCTCTGGGGCCAACGTCCTGACTTTC
TRBV3-1/TRBV3-2	TRBJ1-2	few	TRBD1	CASSQTGGGNYGYTF	TGTGCCAGCAGCCAGACAGGGGGGGGTAACTATGGCTACACCTTC
TRBV7-6	TRBJ2-1	-	TRBD2	CASSSGLASNEQFF	TGTGCCAGCAGCTCGGGACTAGCCTCCAATGAGCAGTTCTTC
TRBV19	TRBJ1-3	-	-	CASRLAGLSKSGNTIYF	TGTGCCAGTAGGCTGGCAGGCTTATCAAAATCTGGAAACACCATATATTTT
TRBV29-1	TRBJ2-5	few	TRBD2	CSGLLAGVETQYF	TGCAGCGGTTTACTAGCGGGGGTGGAGACCCAGTACTTC
TRBV5-1	TRBJ1-5	few	TRBD1	CASSSTGLTGQPQHF	TGCGCCAGCAGCTCGACAGGGTTAACCGGTCAGCCCCAGCATTTT
TRBV15	TRBJ1-2	-	-	CATSRVNYGYTF	TGTGCCACGTCCAGGGTTAACTATGGCTACACCTTC
TRBV19	TRBJ2-3	few	-	CASSRGGAASDTQYF	TGTGCCAGTAGTAGAGGCGGGGCAGCCTCAGATACGCAGTATTTT
TRBV19	TRBJ2-1	-	-	CASSMWGGNSGNEQFF	TGTGCCAGTAGTATGTGGGGGGGCAATTCAGGTAATGAGCAGTTCTTC
TRBV7-2	TRBJ1-5	once	-	CASSPQGLGPQHF	TGTGCCAGCAGCCCACAGGGCCTCGGGCCCCAGCATTTT
TRBV6-1	TRBJ2-5	once	TRBD1	CASSDGQAPGGTQYF	TGTGCCAGCAGTGACGGACAGGCGCCAGGGGGGACCCAGTACTTC
TRBV6-1	TRBJ1-5	-	TRBD1	CASSEGDRGAQPQHF	TGTGCCAGCAGTGAAGGGGACAGGGGGGCTCAGCCCCAGCATTTT
TRBV28	TRBJ2-5	-	-	CASSTVRGSLVETQYF	TGTGCCAGCAGTACCGTAAGGGGTTCTTTGGTAGAGACCCAGTACTTC
TRBV11-2	TRBJ1-4	-	-	CASSLSGRGTNEKLFF	TGTGCCAGCAGCTTATCTGGGCGAGGGACTAATGAAAAACTGTTTTTT
TRBV5-1	TRBJ2-1	-	TRBD2	CASSPSSGGSRQQFF	TGCGCCAGCAGCCCTTCTAGCGGGGGGTCCCGCCAGCAGTTCTTC
TRBV25-1	TRBJ1-1	-	-	CASSESTGNTEAFF	TGTGCCAGCAGTGAAAGTACGGGGAACACTGAAGCTTTCTTT
TRBV2	TRBJ1-1	once	TRBD1	CANPQGATTEAFF	TGTGCCAACCCACAGGGGGCAACGACTGAAGCTTTCTTT
TRBV24-1	TRBJ2-7	-	-	CATSGPRGTEYF	TGTGCCACCAGTGGCCCCCGGGGGACCGAGTACTTC
TRBV19	TRBJ2-2	-	TRBD2	CASSIVYGGAHTGELFF	TGTGCCAGTAGTATTGTTTACGGGGGGGCGCACACCGGGGAGCTGTTTTTT
TRBV5-1	TRBJ1-1	few	-	CASRQGSDTEAFF	TGCGCCAGCAGGCAGGGGTCGGATACTGAAGCTTTCTTT
TRBV28	TRBJ1-5	-	-	CASSSPQGLEEPQHF	TGTGCCAGCAGTTCACCCCAGGGACTGGAGGAGCCCCAGCATTTT
TRBV1	TRBJ1-5	-	-	CTSSFWTVPGGDWSNQPQHF	TGCACCAGCAGTTTCTGGACAGTGCCCGGGGGGGATTGGAGCAATCAGCCCCAGCATTTT
TRBV30	TRBJ1-2	once	-	CAWSVLGRAAGYTF	TGTGCCTGGAGTGTTTTGGGCAGGGCGGCTGGCTACACCTTC
TRBV25-1	TRBJ1-1	-	-	CASTPGRRDNTEAFF	TGTGCCAGCACCCCAGGGAGGCGAGATAACACTGAAGCTTTCTTT
TRBV10-3	TRBJ1-2	-	-	CAISGSGVDYGYTF	TGTGCCATCAGTGGATCAGGGGTGGACTATGGCTACACCTTC
TRBV5-1	TRBJ1-1	-	TRBD1	CASSLDLRDSDAFF	TGCGCCAGCAGCTTAGATCTCCGGGACAGCGACGCTTTCTTT
TRBV29-1	TRBJ2-3	-	TRBD2	CSVEASGEPDTQYF	TGCAGCGTTGAAGCTAGCGGGGAGCCAGATACGCAGTATTTT
TRBV5-5	TRBJ1-1	-	TRBD1	CASSLSTGGGGRNTEAFF	TGTGCCAGCAGCTTGAGTACGGGAGGGGGCGGGAGGAACACTGAAGCTTTCTTT
TRBV28	TRBJ2-2	-	-	CASSLLGEGVPGELFF	TGTGCCAGCAGTCTGCTCGGGGAGGGGGTTCCCGGGGAGCTGTTTTTT
TRBV3-1/TRBV3-2	TRBJ1-2	once	-	CASSPSDRTNYGYTF	TGTGCCAGCAGCCCCTCCGACAGGACTAACTATGGCTACACCTTC
TRBV7-9	TRBJ1-5	-	TRBD1	CASSPKGAGNQPQHF	TGTGCCAGCAGCCCGAAGGGGGCAGGCAATCAGCCCCAGCATTTT
TRBV6-5	TRBJ1-1	-	-	CASSSNRVTEAFF	TGTGCCAGCAGTTCCAACAGGGTTACTGAAGCTTTCTTT
TRBV30	TRBJ2-5	once	TRBD2	CAWSNPGLAGGLETQYF	TGTGCCTGGAGTAATCCGGGACTAGCGGGGGGGCTAGAGACCCAGTACTTC
TRBV2	TRBJ1-2	-	-	CASSEGGEYGYTF	TGTGCCAGCAGTGAAGGGGGCGAATATGGCTACACCTTC
TRBV7-9	TRBJ1-1	-	-	CASSLVRGEDTEAFF	TGTGCCAGCAGCTTAGTCCGCGGGGAGGACACTGAAGCTTTCTTT
TRBV6-5	TRBJ1-2	-	-	CASGTGFPNYGYTF	TGTGCCAGTGGAACAGGTTTTCCTAACTATGGCTACACCTTC
TRBV18	TRBJ1-2	-	-	CASSWQREEGYTF	TGTGCCAGCTCTTGGCAGCGGGAAGAAGGCTACACCTTC
TRBV13	TRBJ2-7	-	-	CASSSSLDAPTGYEQYF	TGTGCCAGCAGCTCCTCACTCGACGCCCCCACGGGTTACGAGCAGTACTTC
TRBV29-1	TRBJ1-3	-	-	CSVGQEFSGNTIYF	TGCAGCGTTGGACAGGAGTTTTCTGGAAACACCATATATTTT
TRBV23-1	TRBJ2-7	-	-	CASSLFRVGEQYF	TGCGCCAGCAGTCTATTTCGAGTCGGCGAGCAGTACTTC
TRBV2	TRBJ1-3	-	-	CASSDGLLSGNTIYF	TGTGCCAGCAGTGACGGACTACTCTCTGGAAACACCATATATTTT
TRBV10-1	TRBJ2-3	-	TRBD1	CASSALIAGTGQYF	TGCGCCAGCAGTGCCCTCATTGCCGGGACAGGGCAGTATTTT
TRBV25-1	TRBJ1-3	-	-	CASSVSSGNTIYF	TGTGCCAGCAGTGTCTCGTCTGGAAACACCATATATTTT
TRBV9	TRBJ2-7	-	TRBD2	CASSSLLAGGYRLYF	TGTGCCAGCAGCTCCCTTCTAGCGGGGGGTTATCGGCTGTACTTC
TRBV19	TRBJ2-1	few	TRBD2	CASSREGIAGSSYNEQFF	TGTGCCAGTAGTAGGGAGGGGATAGCGGGTTCCTCCTACAATGAGCAGTTCTTC